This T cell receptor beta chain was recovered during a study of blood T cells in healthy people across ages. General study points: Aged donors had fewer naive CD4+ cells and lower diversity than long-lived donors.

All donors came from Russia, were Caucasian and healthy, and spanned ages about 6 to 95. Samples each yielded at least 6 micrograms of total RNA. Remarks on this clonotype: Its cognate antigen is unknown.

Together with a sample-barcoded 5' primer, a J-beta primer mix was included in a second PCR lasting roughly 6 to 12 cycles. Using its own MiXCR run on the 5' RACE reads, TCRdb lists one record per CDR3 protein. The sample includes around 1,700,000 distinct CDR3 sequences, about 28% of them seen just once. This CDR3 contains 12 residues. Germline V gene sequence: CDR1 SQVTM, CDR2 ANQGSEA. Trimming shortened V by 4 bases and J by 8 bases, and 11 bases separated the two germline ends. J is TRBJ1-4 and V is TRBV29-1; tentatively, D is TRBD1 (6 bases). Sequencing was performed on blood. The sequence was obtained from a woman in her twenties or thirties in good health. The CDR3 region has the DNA TGCAGCGTTGTTAACAGGGCCGAAAAACTGTTTTTT. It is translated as CSVVNRAEKLFF.